The sequence of this T cell receptor beta chain was determined in a study of blood T cell repertoires in COVID-19. Study context: Samples of COVID-19 (acute and convalescent) were obtained from the United States, Italy and Spain.

Data came from immunoSEQ multiplex PCR; TCRdb stores just in-frame clones and leaves some out. The sample lists some 96,000 clones; roughly 80% were seen once. The material sequenced was peripheral blood. The TCR originated in a woman in her 70s with acute or convalescent COVID-19.

The CDR3 nucleotides read TGTGCCACCAGCAGAGCCTCGACAGCCAATCAGCCCCAGCATTTT. This codes for CATSRASTANQPQHF. The V and J genes are TRBV15 and TRBJ1-5, with D possibly matching TRBD1 (5 bases). The CDR3 totals 15 residues. V was cut by 1 base and J by 3 bases, with 10 bases left in between. Germline CDR1 is LNHNV and CDR2 is YYDKDF (reference sequence).